This T cell receptor delta chain was captured by sequencing in a study of human gamma delta and Vdelta1 T cells (dated by TCRdb to 2016 to 2019). About the full investigation: The study investigated Delta One T cells, Vd1+ gamma-delta T cells, as cytotoxic effectors against acute myeloid leukemia.

The method behind the library was PCR. These reads were obtained on an Illumina MiSeq. TCRdb processed the public reads again with the CATT caller, after which rows with matching DNA were combined. This sample holds over 5,500 delta-chain clones; about 40% were observed only once. About 6.2% of the sample goes to the ten largest clones. By its share of the sample, this clone is medium-sized (0.01 to 0.1%). Its antigen remains undetermined. No base-level quality is on record; no much larger clone is a single base apart. There are 16 amino acids in the CDR3, from cysteine to phenylalanine inclusive. Only the CDR3 DNA stays, 48 bases, in frame from base 1. V is reduced by 2 bases and J by 3 bases, leaving a spacing of 16 bases between them. CDR1 TSWWSYY and CDR2 QGS were looked up in the germline V gene. The investigation overall reported the following: Polyclonality and broad cytotoxic targeting of acute myeloid leukemia were reported for Delta One T cells.

This clonotype was obtained from a human donor in good health. In this chain, TRDV1 is recombined with TRDJ1; TRDD2 could be the D gene, as 5 bases match. The sequenced material came from Vdelta1 gamma-delta T cells from blood grown in culture (DOT cells). Reading the label with the study, this specimen's cell subset or site is: Delta One T cells, in vitro expanded/differentiated Vd1+ gamma-delta T cells. The CDR3 protein sequence reads: CALGENFQREPDKLIF. The nucleotide sequence reads TGTGCTCTTGGGGAAAACTTCCAGCGGGAGCCCGATAAACTCATCTTT.